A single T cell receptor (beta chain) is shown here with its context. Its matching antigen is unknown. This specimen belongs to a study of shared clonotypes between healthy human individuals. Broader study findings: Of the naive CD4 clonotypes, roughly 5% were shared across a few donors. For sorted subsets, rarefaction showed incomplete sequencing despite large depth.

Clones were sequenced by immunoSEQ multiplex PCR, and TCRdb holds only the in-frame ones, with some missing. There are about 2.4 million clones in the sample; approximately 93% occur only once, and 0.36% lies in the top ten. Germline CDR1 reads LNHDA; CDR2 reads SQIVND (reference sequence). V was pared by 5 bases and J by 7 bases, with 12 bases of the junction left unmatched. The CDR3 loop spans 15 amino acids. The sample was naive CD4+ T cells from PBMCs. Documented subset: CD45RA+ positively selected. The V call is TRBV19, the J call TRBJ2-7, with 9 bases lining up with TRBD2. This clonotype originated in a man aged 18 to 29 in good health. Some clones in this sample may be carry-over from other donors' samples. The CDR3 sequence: CASSLVVAGAGEQYF. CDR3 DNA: TGTGCCAGTAGTCTGGTGGTAGCGGGAGCGGGGGAGCAGTACTTC.